These 28 T cell receptor beta chains originate from one sample sequenced in a study of CD8+ T cells in alopecia areata. Treatment described: oral pan-JAK inhibitor, 5-10 mg twice daily. Reverse transcription of extracted RNA yielded cDNA, which provided the sequencing template. TCRdb keeps only in-frame clones here, not all; method: immunoSEQ multiplex PCR. The profile shows 250,000 to 350,000 clones, 60% of them singletons. The material sequenced was CD4+ T cells sorted from blood, taken at week 52, from a patient treated with tofacitinib. The receptors originated from a human donor with alopecia areata.

This chain links TRBV19 with TRBJ2-7, with TRBD1 matching over 9 bases. Germline V CDR1 and CDR2: LNHDA, SQIVND (reference sequence). Unmatched junction bases numbered 7, after V lost 7 bases and J lost 3 bases. This CDR3 contains 14 residues. For the CDR3, the DNA is TGTGCCAGTACCCGGACAGGGGAAGACTACGAGCAGTACTTC. This codes for CASTRTGEDYEQYF.

This clone has a handful of counts. The J gene is TRBJ2-4, the V gene TRBV7-3; D assignment may be TRBD1 or TRBD2 (6 bases each). Trimming took 3 bases from V and 8 from J, leaving 11 bases between them. The V gene's germline CDR1 is SGHTA and CDR2 FQGTGA. The CDR3 runs to 13 residues. CDR3 region: CASSFAGEDIQYF. In DNA form, the CDR3 reads TGTGCCAGCAGCTTCGCAGGGGAGGACATTCAGTACTTC.

This chain links TRBV6-5 with TRBJ2-7; the D gene could be TRBD1 or TRBD2 (5 bases each). Germline V gene lookup returns CDR1 MNHEY and CDR2 SVGAGI. The length of the CDR3 is 15 residues. V was clipped by 0 bases and J by 2 bases, with 11 bases between them. This CDR3 reads CASSYSGRLAYEQYF. CDR3 coding DNA: TGTGCCAGCAGTTACTCGGGACGGCTCGCCTACGAGCAGTACTTC.

V usage is TRBV25-1 and J usage is TRBJ1-3; D unresolved. V lost 3 bases to trimming and J lost 0 bases, with 6 bases between them. Per the germline V gene, CDR1 is MGHDK and CDR2 is SYGVNS. This CDR3 region has 14 residues. DNA for the CDR3: TGTGCCAGCAGTGACCTCTTCTCTGGAAACACCATATATTTT. Its protein product is CASSDLFSGNTIYF.

The genes are TRBV4-2 and TRBJ2-5; the D is unclear. Looked up from germline, CDR1 is LGHNA and CDR2 is YNFKEQ. With 1 base removed from V and 7 bases from J, the gap between germline ends came to 13 bases. This CDR3 is 14 amino acids long. In DNA form, the CDR3 reads TGTGCCAGCAGCCAAGGATCCGACGGCGGGACCCAGTACTTC. It is translated as CASSQGSDGGTQYF.

The chain recombines TRBV2 with TRBJ2-5, with unresolved D. The V and J ends lost 5 bases and 5 bases respectively, with 12 bases between them. This CDR3 is 13 amino acids long. The germline gives CDR1 SNHLY, CDR2 FYNNEI. DNA for the CDR3: TGTGCCAGCAGTCCTGACTTCGGGGAGACCCAGTACTTC. Protein: CASSPDFGETQYF.

The genes are TRBV5-1 and TRBJ2-3; 11 bases are a match to TRBD2. The CDR3 has 13 residues. CDR1 and CDR2 (germline): SGHRS, YFSETQ. V was clipped by 4 bases and J by 9 bases; unmatched bases: 4. DNA for the CDR3: TGCGCCAGCAGCCTGACTAGCGGGAAGACGCAGTATTTT. Its protein is CASSLTSGKTQYF.

The rearrangement joins TRBV6-1 to TRBJ2-2; D unresolved. Trimming left V 2 bases short and J 0 bases short, with 10 bases between. The CDR3 spans 16 residues. The germline V gene encodes CDR1 MNHNS and CDR2 SASEGT. CDR3 coding DNA: TGTGCCAGCAGTGAAAGACCCAGACCGAACACCGGGGAGCTGTTTTTT. Translation gives CASSERPRPNTGELFF.

The chain couples TRBV29-1 to TRBJ1-1, with D possibly TRBD1 on 5 matching bases. CDR1 SQVTM and CDR2 ANQGSEA come from the germline V gene. The length of the CDR3 is 13 residues. V was clipped by 0 bases and J by 6 bases, with 11 bases between them. DNA of the CDR3: TGCAGCGTTGAAGATTGGGGGGTCGCTGAAGCTTTCTTT. As protein: CSVEDWGVAEAFF. The full variable domain, in which reference TRBV29-1 and TRBJ1-1 provide the parts outside the CDR3, is SAVISQKPSRDICQRGTSLTIQCQVDSQVTMMFWYRQQPGQSLTLIATANQGSEATYESGFVIDKFPISRPNLTFSTLTVSNMSPEDSSIYLCSVEDWGVAEAFFGQGTRLTVV.

This chain joins TRBV30 and TRBJ2-1, with 11 positions matching TRBD1. The CDR3 covers 17 residues. J gave up 6 bases and V 1 base, and 11 bases lay outside the gene matches. The germline gives CDR1 GTSNPN, CDR2 SVGIG (reference sequence). CDR3 bases: TGTGCCTGGAGTGGGACAGGGGGCCCATCAAGGTTCAATGAGCAGTTCTTC. Translated: CAWSGTGGPSRFNEQFF.

This chain uses TRBV28 with TRBJ1-1, with D perhaps TRBD1 (5 bases). The CDR3 sequence is 14 residues long. From germline, CDR1 is MDHEN and CDR2 SYDVKM. Trimming took off 6 bases at V and 1 base at J, with 12 bases between the two ends. CDR3 DNA: TGTGCCAGCAGGAGGGGATACAGGAACACTGAAGCTTTCTTT. It is translated as CASRRGYRNTEAFF.

A few counts support this clone. CDR3 residues: CASSLDTTQAGQETQYF. The CDR3 region has the DNA TGTGCCAGCAGCTTAGATACAACCCAAGCGGGACAAGAGACCCAGTACTTC. The rearrangement uses TRBV11-2 and TRBJ2-5; TRBD2 matches at 7 bases. The CDR3 sequence is 17 residues long. Germline trimming cut 0 bases from V and 2 bases from J; bases unmatched to any gene: 9. Germline values: CDR1 SGHAT, CDR2 FQNNGV.

The CDR3 DNA sequence: TGTGCCAGCAGTACAGGGGTGAGTGGCAATGAGCAGTTCTTC. Residues: CASSTGVSGNEQFF. The V gene is TRBV7-3, the J gene TRBJ2-1, with 7 bases aligning to TRBD1. The CDR3 has 14 residues. Looked up from germline, CDR1 is SGHTA and CDR2 is FQGTGA. The ends lost 6 bases at V and 6 bases at J; junction bases unmatched: 8. Based on the CDR3 plus reference TRBV7-3 and TRBJ2-1, the full variable domain is GAGVSQTPSNKVTEKGKYVELRCDPISGHTALYWYRQSLGQGPEFLIYFQGTGAADDSGLPNDRFFAVRPEGSVSTLKIQRTERGDSAVYLCASSTGVSGNEQFFGPGTRLTVL.

The chain combines TRBV30 with TRBJ1-2; D gene uncertain. With 4 bases removed from V and 2 bases from J, the gap between germline ends came to 8 bases. CDR3 length: 12 amino acids. CDR1 is GTSNPN, CDR2 SVGIG, per germline (reference sequence). The CDR3 reads CAWKNRNYGYTF. In nucleotides, the CDR3 is TGTGCCTGGAAGAACAGAAACTATGGCTACACCTTC. The complete variable domain, with remaining parts taken from reference TRBV30 and TRBJ1-2, reads SQTIHQWPATLVQPVGSPLSLECTVEGTSNPNLYWYRQAAGRGLQLLFYSVGIGQISSEVPQNLSASRPQDRQFILSSKKLLLSDSGFYLCAWKNRNYGYTFGSGTRLTVV.

The chain employs TRBV5-4 and TRBJ1-6, with 8 bases that match TRBD1. The CDR3 sequence is 15 residues long. Germline V gene data show CDR1 as SGHNT and CDR2 as YYREEE (reference sequence). V lost 0 bases to trimming and J lost 8 bases; unmatched junction nucleotides: 4. The CDR3 is CASSLDRGSHSPLHF. CDR3 coding DNA: TGTGCCAGCAGCTTGGACAGGGGGTCGCATTCACCCCTCCACTTT.

This clone has more than one count but fewer than ten. The V and J genes are TRBV7-2 and TRBJ1-3; D ambiguous. V gave up 3 bases and J gave up 0 bases, with 6 bases separating them. CDR1 is SGHTA, CDR2 FQGNSA, per germline. The CDR3 length is 14 residues. The CDR3 coding sequence is TGTGCCAGCAGCTTCTCCAACTCTGGAAACACCATATATTTT. It yields the protein CASSFSNSGNTIYF.

The chain joins TRBV30 to TRBJ1-1; the D is unclear. The V gene lost 0 bases and the J gene lost 5 bases, with 10 bases spanning the gap. CDR1 is GTSNPN, CDR2 SVGIG, per germline (reference sequence). The CDR3 is 13 amino acids. CDR3 nucleotides: TGTGCCTGGAGTGTAAGAAGGAGAACTGAAGCTTTCTTT. Its protein is CAWSVRRRTEAFF. Filled out from reference TRBV30 and TRBJ1-1, the complete variable domain reads SQTIHQWPATLVQPVGSPLSLECTVEGTSNPNLYWYRQAAGRGLQLLFYSVGIGQISSEVPQNLSASRPQDRQFILSSKKLLLSDSGFYLCAWSVRRRTEAFFGQGTRLTVV.

The chain uses TRBV7-8 and TRBJ2-1; 13 bases line up with TRBD2. This CDR3 spans 15 amino acids. Germline V CDR1 and CDR2: SGHVS, FQNEAQ. The trim removed 5 bases at V and 9 bases at J, leaving 7 bases unmatched. The CDR3 DNA sequence: TGTGCCAGCAGCGTCACGGGACTAGCGGGGAGTGAGCAGTTCTTC. It specifies CASSVTGLAGSEQFF.

In its sample, this clone was seen a few times. V usage is TRBV9 and J usage is TRBJ2-1; perhaps TRBD2 as D (5 bases). The V end lost 4 bases, the J end lost 5 bases, and 7 bases lay between the germline ends. The CDR3 runs to 12 residues. Germline values: CDR1 SGDLS, CDR2 YYNGEE. In DNA, the CDR3 is TGTGCCAGCAGCCGGGGAGACAATGAGCAGTTCTTC. The encoded protein is CASSRGDNEQFF.

The V call is TRBV9, the J call TRBJ2-5, with D possibly matching TRBD2 (5 bases). CDR3 length equals 15 residues. V was pared by 0 bases and J by 0 bases, with 9 bases between. Germline V gene data show CDR1 as SGDLS and CDR2 as YYNGEE. The CDR3, as DNA: TGTGCCAGCAGCGTAGAGGGAGTCAACCAAGAGACCCAGTACTTC. Its protein is CASSVEGVNQETQYF.

This chain uses TRBV6-6 with TRBJ2-5, with 10 bases that match TRBD2. There are 16 residues in the CDR3. The V gene's germline CDR1 is MNHNY and CDR2 SVGAGI (reference sequence). The J segment lost 0 bases and the V segment lost 8 bases, leaving 9 bases of the junction unmatched. The CDR3 loop reads CASSTASGGYQETQYF. The CDR3 DNA follows: TGTGCCAGCTCAACCGCTAGCGGGGGATACCAAGAGACCCAGTACTTC.

CDR3 region: CATSEGQGFQPQHF. CDR3 nucleotide sequence: TGTGCCACCAGCGAGGGACAGGGCTTCCAGCCCCAGCATTTT. The chain uses TRBV15 and TRBJ1-5; 9 bases line up with TRBD1. V trimming: 5 bases; J trimming: 7 bases; junction bases outside the gene matches: 6. Germline-derived CDR1 and CDR2 are LNHNV and YYDKDF (reference sequence). The CDR3 spans 14 residues.

This chain joins TRBV29-1 and TRBJ2-3, with 10 bases that match TRBD2. Germline values: CDR1 SQVTM, CDR2 ANQGSEA. Trimming removed 3 bases from V and 2 bases from J; junction bases left unmatched: 5. CDR3 length: 15 residues. CDR3 coding DNA: TGCAGCGTTGATACGCTAGCGGGGGTCACAGATACGCAGTATTTT. As protein: CSVDTLAGVTDTQYF.

The chain has TRBV6-5 and TRBJ2-1; D possibly corresponds to TRBD2 (5 bases). Germline V lookup: CDR1 MNHEY, CDR2 SVGAGI. The V end was cut by 5 bases, the J end by 8 bases, with 13 bases between. The CDR3 contains 13 residues. This chain's CDR3 is CASSRISVYEQFF. CDR3 DNA sequence: TGTGCCAGCAGTAGAATTAGCGTCTATGAGCAGTTCTTC.

The genes are TRBV7-9 and TRBJ1-3; D is unresolved. The length of the CDR3 is 17 residues. Germline V gene data show CDR1 as SEHNR and CDR2 as FQNEAQ (reference sequence). V was pared by 4 bases and J by 0 bases, with 16 bases between. CDR3 region: CASSSNFGWLSGNTIYF. The CDR3 DNA is TGTGCCAGCAGCTCAAACTTTGGCTGGCTCTCTGGAAACACCATATATTTT. The whole variable domain, remainder taken from reference TRBV7-9 and TRBJ1-3, is DTGVSQNPRHKITKRGQNVTFRCDPISEHNRLYWYRQTLGQGPEFLTYFQNEAQLEKSRLLSDRFSAERPKGSFSTLEIQRTEQGDSAMYLCASSSNFGWLSGNTIYFGEGSWLTVV.

This clone was observed a handful of times. The chain employs TRBV5-4 and TRBJ1-2; D not resolved. Between the trimmed V and J ends, which lost 1 base and 8 bases, there was a span of 15 bases. Germline-derived CDR1 and CDR2 are SGHNT and YYREEE (reference sequence). The CDR3 extends over 14 amino acids. The CDR3, as DNA: TGTGCCAGCAGCTTGAGAGGTCGAGGGCTGGGCTACACCTTC. Its protein is CASSLRGRGLGYTF.

This sequence joins TRBV30 and TRBJ1-1, with no clear D. Germline V gives CDR1 GTSNPN, CDR2 SVGIG (reference sequence). With 1 base removed from V and 2 bases from J, the gap between germline ends came to 8 bases. The CDR3 is 13 residues long. The CDR3 region is CAWSGADNTEAFF. The CDR3 DNA sequence: TGTGCCTGGAGTGGGGCAGACAACACTGAAGCTTTCTTT. The whole variable domain, remainder taken from reference TRBV30 and TRBJ1-1, is SQTIHQWPATLVQPVGSPLSLECTVEGTSNPNLYWYRQAAGRGLQLLFYSVGIGQISSEVPQNLSASRPQDRQFILSSKKLLLSDSGFYLCAWSGADNTEAFFGQGTRLTVV.

This chain uses TRBV30 with TRBJ1-5; tentatively, D is TRBD1 (5 bases). The CDR3 runs 13 residues. V was cut by 0 bases and J by 10 bases, with 13 bases left in between. Per germline, CDR1 GTSNPN and CDR2 SVGIG (reference sequence). CDR3 region: CAWSVTAREPQHF. Written as DNA, the CDR3 is TGTGCCTGGAGTGTGACAGCCCGGGAACCCCAGCATTTT.